The entry below gives a single TCR beta chain sequence along with its context. Its target is not known. This specimen comes from a study of response to subunit inactivated influenza vaccine. Study conclusions and caveats: There was a suggestion from the authors that each seasonal influenza vaccination recruits few new T cells.

The trim removed 2 bases at V and 6 bases at J, leaving 11 bases unmatched. The CDR3 runs 16 residues. TCRdb itself ran the RT-PCR reads through MiXCR, one entry per CDR3 protein. In the table there are hundreds of thousands of distinct CDR3 sequences, roughly 8.2% of which are singletons. The source is a man between 50 and 69 years old who received an inactivated influenza vaccine. The chain combines TRBV12-3 or TRBV12-4 with TRBJ2-7; TRBD1 aligns across 9 bases. This material consisted of PBMCs from blood, taken less than 30 months after vaccination. The CDR3 DNA reads TGTGCCAGCAGTTTACTAGCACAGGGGGCAAGAGTCGAGCAGTACTTC. Amino acids: CASSLLAQGARVEQYF.